Given below is one T cell receptor beta chain in context. Its antigen is as yet unknown. TCRdb re-called the 5' RACE reads and catalogs CDR3 proteins one per entry, DNA excluded. There are some 83,000 distinct CDR3 sequences in the sample, with about 7.4% held by the top ten. This record comes from a study of monozygotic twins with inflammatory bowel disease. Study results and limitations: Discrimination among different T cell subtypes was not achievable.

The CDR3 sequence is 15 residues long. The germline V gene encodes CDR1 SGHRS and CDR2 YFSETQ. The chain employs TRBV5-1 and TRBJ2-1; the TCRdb D gene call, TRBD1, has no DNA to confirm it. This sequence originates from a human donor with ulcerative colitis or Crohn's disease, or a healthy co-twin of an affected twin (not recorded which). The specimen was blood. CDR3 sequence reads: CASNNGGSSYNEQFF. Looking up the rest from reference TRBV5-1 and TRBJ2-1 gives the full variable domain: KAGVTQTPRYLIKTRGQQVTLSCSPISGHRSVSWYQQTPGQGLQFLFEYFSETQRNKGNFPGRFSGRQFSNSRSEMNVSTLELGDSALYLCASNNGGSSYNEQFFGPGTRLTVL.